This T cell receptor (beta chain) stems from a study of T cell clusters in autoimmune cytopenias. Multiplex touch-down PCR amplified TRB using TRB-A and TRB-B pools in one tube. Reanalyzing the multiplex PCR reads, TCRdb keeps one entry per CDR3 protein, without DNA. The repertoire table contains roughly 4,000 distinct CDR3 sequences. TRB amplification used 250 ng of peripheral blood genomic DNA. The germline V gene encodes CDR1 SGHTA and CDR2 FQGNSA. The CDR3 extends over 15 amino acids. Study findings and constraints: Healthy donors had approximately 3.3-fold more exclusive TRB clusters than active autoimmune hepatitis patients.

Of note for this clonotype: Its antigen is not identified.

These data were also filed under a second study, of T cell repertoires in aging, cancer and after chemotherapy. That source notes: Healthy donors lost TCR diversity with age mainly through richness, cancer patients through richness and evenness. Median generation probability rose over the chemotherapy interval in each cancer cohort, suggesting rebound thymic output.

The chain has TRBV7-2 and TRBJ1-5; TCRdb outputs TRBD1, but without DNA this stays unchecked. The receptor was derived from a human donor in good health. Sequencing was performed on peripheral blood. CDR3 loop: CASSLGGQGDQPQHF.